This TCR beta chain was sequenced in a study of Ad26.COV2.S vaccination and SARS-CoV-2 variants. Overall study context: Intramuscularly, Ad26.COV2.S was given either once or twice, 56 days apart.

TCRdb's copy holds only in-frame clones and misses some; the assay was immunoSEQ multiplex PCR. The sample lists some 480,000 clones; around 85% were seen once. Study findings and constraints: Estimates derived from TCR breadth and depth analyses may have underestimated total T cell responses. After vaccination, substantial breadth of spike-specific CD8+ and CD4+ responses was reported.

The germline CDR1 and CDR2 sequences are MRHNA and SNTAGT. Deletions cut 6 bases from V and 7 bases from J, with 9 bases between. The CDR3 runs 11 residues. Of note for this clone: The antigen remains unidentified.

As for treatment: around 19 received Ad26.COV2.S at low or high dose, single or two shots; several received placebo; per-sample allocation not given. After the first vaccine or placebo injection, samples were drawn on day 63. The chain employs TRBV6-4 and TRBJ1-2; D is unclear. The starting material was peripheral blood, obtained in a trial of Ad26.COV2.S vaccine versus placebo. This TCR was sampled from a person aged 18-65 years who received the Ad26.COV2.S COVID-19 vaccine or a placebo. CDR3 sequence: CASSPGIGYTF. The CDR3 DNA sequence: TGTGCCAGCAGCCCGGGGATTGGCTACACCTTC.